The 2 T cell receptor beta chains below were found in one sample sequenced in a study of blood T cell repertoires in COVID-19. TCRdb keeps only in-frame clones here, not all; method: immunoSEQ multiplex PCR. Here the sample spans around 150,000 clones, around 80% being singletons. Sequenced input: PBMCs or T cells enriched from blood (not recorded which). The receptors were sampled from a man aged 40-50 years who had recovered from COVID-19.

A single count supports this clone. The chain carries TRBV7-2 and TRBJ2-3; 9 bases align to TRBD1. Trimming at V came to 1 base and at J to 4 bases, leaving 6 bases not matched to a gene. The germline V gene encodes CDR1 SGHTA and CDR2 FQGNSA. The CDR3 is 16 residues long. The CDR3 DNA reads as TGTGCCAGCAGCTTAGGGACAGGGGTCGGCGCAGATACGCAGTATTTT. Translating it yields CASSLGTGVGADTQYF.

This chain joins TRBV10-3 and TRBJ1-1, with 8 nucleotides matching TRBD1. The V and J ends lost 8 bases and 3 bases, in that order; junction bases with no gene match: 5. The length of the CDR3 is 13 residues. Germline CDR1 reads ENHRY; CDR2 reads SYGVKD. The DNA of the CDR3 is TGTGCCATCGGAGGACAGGGTGACACTGAAGCTTTCTTT. Its protein is CAIGGQGDTEAFF.